Listed below are T cell receptor beta chains from one sample, sequenced in a study of blood T cell repertoires in COVID-19. TCRdb's copy holds only in-frame clones and misses some; the assay was immunoSEQ multiplex PCR. The sample consists of around 450,000 clones, about 92% of them appearing once. Sequenced input: PBMCs or T cells enriched from blood (not recorded which). These receptors were collected from a man between 18 and 35 years old who had recovered from COVID-19. CDR3s include the opening cysteine and the closing phenylalanine or tryptophan. The D gene is left open where the match is weak. Clone size is given for some rows only: seen once, a few or many times, or a class if the clone is expanded.

cdr3_nt: TGTGCCAGCAGCTTAGACTCGGGGAACACTGAAGCTTTCTTT
cdr3_aa: CASSLDSGNTEAFF
j_call: TRBJ1-1
cdr3_length: 14
v_call: TRBV11-3
d_call: .
clone_size: .

cdr3_nt: TGTGCCAGCAGCTGGCGGACTAGCGGGAGTTATCCAGGAGAGACCCAGTACTTC
cdr3_aa: CASSWRTSGSYPGETQYF
j_call: TRBJ2-5
cdr3_length: 18
v_call: TRBV5-6
d_call: TRBD2
clone_size: .

cdr3_nt: TGTGCCACCAGCCCCCAAGAGAGCGGGAGATTCCTCGAGCAGTACTTC
cdr3_aa: CATSPQESGRFLEQYF
j_call: TRBJ2-7
cdr3_length: 16
v_call: TRBV15
d_call: TRBD2
clone_size: .

cdr3_nt: TGTGCCAGCAGCGTAGCCGATAATTCACCCCTCCACTTT
cdr3_aa: CASSVADNSPLHF
j_call: TRBJ1-6
cdr3_length: 13
v_call: TRBV9
d_call: .
clone_size: .

cdr3_nt: TGTGCTAGTGGTTTGGTTGGGCAGGCCAGCTACACCTTC
cdr3_aa: CASGLVGQASYTF
j_call: TRBJ1-2
cdr3_length: 13
v_call: TRBV12-5
d_call: .
clone_size: .

cdr3_nt: TGTGCCAGTATGAAAACACTACTGTCTAACTATGGCTACACCTTC
cdr3_aa: CASMKTLLSNYGYTF
j_call: TRBJ1-2
cdr3_length: 15
v_call: TRBV19
d_call: .
clone_size: .

cdr3_nt: TGTGCCAGCAGCCCCCCAATTGCTAGCGGGAGCCCCGAGCAGTACTTC
cdr3_aa: CASSPPIASGSPEQYF
j_call: TRBJ2-7
cdr3_length: 16
v_call: TRBV9
d_call: TRBD2
clone_size: .

cdr3_nt: TGTGCCAGCAGGTCGACCTACTCGGGCACTGAAGCTTTCTTT
cdr3_aa: CASRSTYSGTEAFF
j_call: TRBJ1-1
cdr3_length: 14
v_call: TRBV5-4
d_call: .
clone_size: .

cdr3_nt: TGTGCCAGCAGCACCTTGCGGGGGGCGAACACTGAAGCTTTCTTT
cdr3_aa: CASSTLRGANTEAFF
j_call: TRBJ1-1
cdr3_length: 15
v_call: TRBV3-1/TRBV3-2
d_call: .
clone_size: once

cdr3_nt: TGTGCCAGTAGTATCGACACCAGAGCAAACTATGGCTACACCTTC
cdr3_aa: CASSIDTRANYGYTF
j_call: TRBJ1-2
cdr3_length: 15
v_call: TRBV19
d_call: .
clone_size: .

cdr3_nt: TGTGCCAGCAGCCAGTCAGGGGTTTTTGACTACGAGCAGTACTTC
cdr3_aa: CASSQSGVFDYEQYF
j_call: TRBJ2-7
cdr3_length: 15
v_call: TRBV3-1/TRBV3-2
d_call: .
clone_size: .

cdr3_nt: TGCGCCAGCAGCCCGGACGGCCAGGGAGGGAAACTGTTTTTT
cdr3_aa: CASSPDGQGGKLFF
j_call: TRBJ1-4
cdr3_length: 14
v_call: TRBV5-1
d_call: .
clone_size: .

cdr3_nt: TGCAGCGTTGAGGGACTAGAGACCCAGTACTTC
cdr3_aa: CSVEGLETQYF
j_call: TRBJ2-5
cdr3_length: 11
v_call: TRBV29-1
d_call: .
clone_size: .

cdr3_nt: TGTGCCAGCAGCCCTCGGGGGTCCGCAGAAAAACTGTTTTTT
cdr3_aa: CASSPRGSAEKLFF
j_call: TRBJ1-4
cdr3_length: 14
v_call: TRBV14
d_call: .
clone_size: .

cdr3_nt: TGCAGCGTTTTGACGGACACCAACTATGGCTACACCTTC
cdr3_aa: CSVLTDTNYGYTF
j_call: TRBJ1-2
cdr3_length: 13
v_call: TRBV29-1
d_call: .
clone_size: few

cdr3_nt: TGTGCCAGCAGTCAGGGGGCAGGGCAGCCCCAGCATTTT
cdr3_aa: CASSQGAGQPQHF
j_call: TRBJ1-5
cdr3_length: 13
v_call: TRBV12-3/TRBV12-4
d_call: TRBD1
clone_size: .

cdr3_nt: TGTGCCAGCAGCATAGGACAGGGCTTGACCTACGAGCAGTACTTC
cdr3_aa: CASSIGQGLTYEQYF
j_call: TRBJ2-7
cdr3_length: 15
v_call: TRBV11-2
d_call: TRBD1
clone_size: .

cdr3_nt: TGTGCCAGCAGCCCGGGCAACAGGGAGAACATTCAGTACTTC
cdr3_aa: CASSPGNRENIQYF
j_call: TRBJ2-4
cdr3_length: 14
v_call: TRBV9
d_call: .
clone_size: .

cdr3_nt: TGCGCCAGCAGCCGAAATCCAGCGGGAAGCTCCTACGAGCAGTACTTC
cdr3_aa: CASSRNPAGSSYEQYF
j_call: TRBJ2-7
cdr3_length: 16
v_call: TRBV5-1
d_call: TRBD2
clone_size: .

cdr3_nt: TGTGCCAGCAGCCAAGAGGGTCCAGCGGGAGTCTTAAACGAGCAGTACTTC
cdr3_aa: CASSQEGPAGVLNEQYF
j_call: TRBJ2-7
cdr3_length: 17
v_call: TRBV3-1/TRBV3-2
d_call: TRBD2
clone_size: .

cdr3_nt: TGTGCCAGCAGTCAGGGGGCAGGGTACTATGGCTACACCTTC
cdr3_aa: CASSQGAGYYGYTF
j_call: TRBJ1-2
cdr3_length: 14
v_call: TRBV6-5
d_call: TRBD1
clone_size: few

cdr3_nt: TGTGCCAGCACGGAAAGACAAACTCAGCCCCAGCATTTT
cdr3_aa: CASTERQTQPQHF
j_call: TRBJ1-5
cdr3_length: 13
v_call: TRBV28
d_call: .
clone_size: .

cdr3_nt: TGTGCCAGCAGTTTATCAGGAGATACGCAGTATTTT
cdr3_aa: CASSLSGDTQYF
j_call: TRBJ2-3
cdr3_length: 12
v_call: TRBV28
d_call: .
clone_size: .

cdr3_nt: TGTGCCAGCTCAACCGGGACACTGAACACTGAAGCTTTCTTT
cdr3_aa: CASSTGTLNTEAFF
j_call: TRBJ1-1
cdr3_length: 14
v_call: TRBV18
d_call: .
clone_size: .

cdr3_nt: TGTGCCAGCAGCACGACAGGGACGCGCGTAGCAGATACGCAGTATTTT
cdr3_aa: CASSTTGTRVADTQYF
j_call: TRBJ2-3
cdr3_length: 16
v_call: TRBV21-1
d_call: .
clone_size: .

cdr3_nt: TGTGCCAGTAGTCTGACAGGGGGAACGGGGACCCAGTACTTC
cdr3_aa: CASSLTGGTGTQYF
j_call: TRBJ2-5
cdr3_length: 14
v_call: TRBV19
d_call: TRBD1
clone_size: .

cdr3_nt: TGTGCCAGCAGCACGGACAGGGAGTCCGCCGGCCCGATTAGACCCCTCCACTTT
cdr3_aa: CASSTDRESAGPIRPLHF
j_call: TRBJ1-6
cdr3_length: 18
v_call: TRBV5-4
d_call: TRBD1
clone_size: few

cdr3_nt: TGTGCCAGCAGCTTACCGGGACAGGGCCGAATCTATGGCTACACCTTC
cdr3_aa: CASSLPGQGRIYGYTF
j_call: TRBJ1-2
cdr3_length: 16
v_call: TRBV5-4
d_call: TRBD1
clone_size: .

cdr3_nt: TGTGCCAGCAGCCATTTTGGGGGGACGGTCCTTAATCAGCCCCAGCATTTT
cdr3_aa: CASSHFGGTVLNQPQHF
j_call: TRBJ1-5
cdr3_length: 17
v_call: TRBV16
d_call: .
clone_size: once

cdr3_nt: TGTGCCAGCAGTTACTCGACGGCGGATCCAAACACCGGGGAGCTGTTTTTT
cdr3_aa: CASSYSTADPNTGELFF
j_call: TRBJ2-2
cdr3_length: 17
v_call: TRBV6-2/TRBV6-3
d_call: .
clone_size: .

cdr3_nt: TGTGCCAGCAGTTTCTCAGTCAACACTGAAGCTTTCTTT
cdr3_aa: CASSFSVNTEAFF
j_call: TRBJ1-1
cdr3_length: 13
v_call: TRBV12-3/TRBV12-4
d_call: .
clone_size: .

cdr3_nt: TGTGCCAGCAGCTCCAAATCGACTGGTCGGCCCCAGCATTTT
cdr3_aa: CASSSKSTGRPQHF
j_call: TRBJ1-5
cdr3_length: 14
v_call: TRBV7-8
d_call: .
clone_size: .

cdr3_nt: TGTGCCAGCAGGGAGGGCGGATTTGGGGCCAACGTCCTGACTTTC
cdr3_aa: CASREGGFGANVLTF
j_call: TRBJ2-6
cdr3_length: 15
v_call: TRBV28
d_call: .
clone_size: once

cdr3_nt: TGTGCCACCAGCAGAGATCACGGTCAGCCCCAGCATTTT
cdr3_aa: CATSRDHGQPQHF
j_call: TRBJ1-5
cdr3_length: 13
v_call: TRBV15
d_call: .
clone_size: .

cdr3_nt: TGTGCCACAACAGGGAGAGGCTGGGGGAAGAACACTGAAGCTTTCTTT
cdr3_aa: CATTGRGWGKNTEAFF
j_call: TRBJ1-1
cdr3_length: 16
v_call: TRBV28
d_call: .
clone_size: few

cdr3_nt: TGCGCCAGCAGGGCCGGTGATACTATGTCCTCACCCCTCCACTTT
cdr3_aa: CASRAGDTMSSPLHF
j_call: TRBJ1-6
cdr3_length: 15
v_call: TRBV10-2
d_call: .
clone_size: .

cdr3_nt: TGTGCCAGCAGCGGACTAGCGGAACAAGAGACCCAGTACTTC
cdr3_aa: CASSGLAEQETQYF
j_call: TRBJ2-5
cdr3_length: 14
v_call: TRBV7-3
d_call: TRBD2
clone_size: .

cdr3_nt: TGTGCCAGCCAAGGAGAAACCTACGAGCAGTACTTC
cdr3_aa: CASQGETYEQYF
j_call: TRBJ2-7
cdr3_length: 12
v_call: TRBV2
d_call: .
clone_size: .

cdr3_nt: TGTGCCAGCAGCCAAGATGGGACAGGGATGAATTCACCCCTCCACTTT
cdr3_aa: CASSQDGTGMNSPLHF
j_call: TRBJ1-6
cdr3_length: 16
v_call: TRBV4-2
d_call: TRBD1
clone_size: .

cdr3_nt: TGTGCCAGCAGTTTACCTAGCGGGAGCTTCTACAATGAGCAGTTCTTC
cdr3_aa: CASSLPSGSFYNEQFF
j_call: TRBJ2-1
cdr3_length: 16
v_call: TRBV28
d_call: TRBD2
clone_size: .

cdr3_nt: TGTGCCACCAGCAGAGGAAGTCGGGGACAAAATATATATTTT
cdr3_aa: CATSRGSRGQNIYF
j_call: TRBJ1-3
cdr3_length: 14
v_call: TRBV15
d_call: .
clone_size: few

cdr3_nt: TGTGCCAGCAGCCGGGACAGGGGATCCCTGCCTGGAAACACCATATATTTT
cdr3_aa: CASSRDRGSLPGNTIYF
j_call: TRBJ1-3
cdr3_length: 17
v_call: TRBV27
d_call: TRBD1
clone_size: once

cdr3_nt: TGTGCCAGCAGGCAGGGAGGTTCCCAAGAGACCCAGTACTTC
cdr3_aa: CASRQGGSQETQYF
j_call: TRBJ2-5
cdr3_length: 14
v_call: TRBV28
d_call: .
clone_size: .

cdr3_nt: TGTGCCAGCAGCTTCCGAATGGGACAGGGTTACAATGAGCAGTTCTTC
cdr3_aa: CASSFRMGQGYNEQFF
j_call: TRBJ2-1
cdr3_length: 16
v_call: TRBV11-2
d_call: TRBD1
clone_size: .

cdr3_nt: TGTGCCAGCAGCCCCACTTATTTGACGGTGAGGAATGAAAAACTGTTTTTT
cdr3_aa: CASSPTYLTVRNEKLFF
j_call: TRBJ1-4
cdr3_length: 17
v_call: TRBV7-9
d_call: .
clone_size: .

cdr3_nt: TGTGCCAGCTCAGTTTACAGGGGCACTGAAGCTTTCTTT
cdr3_aa: CASSVYRGTEAFF
j_call: TRBJ1-1
cdr3_length: 13
v_call: TRBV18
d_call: TRBD1
clone_size: .

cdr3_nt: TGCGCCAGCAGCGAGCGGGGGGAAAGCTCCTACAATGAGCAGTTCTTC
cdr3_aa: CASSERGESSYNEQFF
j_call: TRBJ2-1
cdr3_length: 16
v_call: TRBV5-1
d_call: TRBD2
clone_size: .